Presented here are 30 T cell receptor beta chains from one specimen sequenced in a study of radiation and T cells in renal cell carcinoma. Method: immunoSEQ multiplex PCR; TCRdb's copy keeps in-frame clones and lacks some. This sample carries under 35,000 clones, 81% of them seen once, and the ten largest clones take 25% to 40%. Time point meaning: blood 4 weeks post-SBRT, at nephrectomy. Noted treatment: 15 Gy SBRT to primary tumor, nephrectomy 4 weeks later. The sequences come from blood, collected from a patient whose treatment included radiotherapy and nephrectomy. All receptors derive from a man aged 60 to 69 with renal cell carcinoma.

This clone was observed a few times. The chain combines TRBV10-3 with TRBJ1-1; 8 bases are a match to TRBD1. Germline CDR1 and CDR2: ENHRY and SYGVKD. The CDR3 sequence is 14 residues long. After removal of 6 bases from V and 4 bases from J, the junction contained 7 bases not matched to a gene. CDR3 residues: CAIRLQGGPTEAFF. The CDR3 DNA sequence: TGTGCCATCAGGCTACAGGGGGGGCCCACTGAAGCTTTCTTT.

The genes are TRBV15 and TRBJ2-3, with TRBD2 identical over 9 bases. The CDR3 extends over 16 amino acids. Germline assignment: CDR1 LNHNV and CDR2 YYDKDF (reference sequence). The V segment lost 0 bases and the J segment 6 bases; nucleotides outside the gene matches: 7. CDR3 region: CATSRDLAGDLDTQYF. Here the CDR3 DNA reads TGTGCCACCAGCAGAGACTTAGCGGGAGATTTGGATACGCAGTATTTT.

The chain is built from TRBV30 and TRBJ1-2; D gene unclear. The V and J ends lost 0 bases and 4 bases respectively, with 9 bases between them. The CDR3 runs to 13 residues. The germline gives CDR1 GTSNPN, CDR2 SVGIG (reference sequence). CDR3 sequence: CAWSVWQTYGYTF. CDR3 DNA sequence: TGTGCCTGGAGTGTATGGCAGACCTATGGCTACACCTTC.

V gene TRBV7-3 combines with J gene TRBJ1-4, with a possible D match to TRBD1 (6 bases). CDR3 length: 13 amino acids. Germline CDR1 reads SGHTA; CDR2 reads FQGTGA. The V end lost 2 bases, the J end lost 11 bases, and 12 bases lay between the germline ends. CDR3 coding DNA: TGTGCCAGCAGCTTAGAACAGGGAGGTAAACTGTTTTTT. It codes for CASSLEQGGKLFF.

The genes are TRBV6-5 and TRBJ2-2; 7 bases fit TRBD1. Germline V gene lookup returns CDR1 MNHEY and CDR2 SVGAGI. Trimming took 6 bases from V and 1 from J; bases not matched to a gene: 5. This CDR3 is built from 15 residues. The CDR3 loop reads CASRPGTVNTGELFF. CDR3 nucleotide sequence: TGTGCCAGCAGACCCGGGACAGTGAACACCGGGGAGCTGTTTTTT.

This clone came up once. The chain joins TRBV6-5 to TRBJ1-6; 8 bases are shared with TRBD1. Trimming removed 0 bases from V and 11 bases from J; junction bases left unmatched: 6. The CDR3 sequence is 15 residues long. Germline CDR1 MNHEY, CDR2 SVGAGI. The CDR3, as DNA: TGTGCCAGCAGTTACTCCGACAGGGGCCGGACACCCCTCCACTTT. It specifies CASSYSDRGRTPLHF.

V usage is TRBV5-4 and J usage is TRBJ2-5, with 9 positions matching TRBD2. V gave up 6 bases and J gave up 1 base; unmatched junction bases: 10. CDR3 length equals 16 residues. Germline CDR1 is SGHNT and CDR2 is YYREEE (reference sequence). In DNA form, the CDR3 reads TGTGCCAGCAAACCGGGAGCTAGCGGGACCCAAGAGACCCAGTACTTC. Its translation: CASKPGASGTQETQYF.

CDR3 nucleotides: TGTGCCAGCAGCCCACCAGGGGCATATGGCTACACCTTC. Encoded protein: CASSPPGAYGYTF. The chain combines TRBV7-2 with TRBJ1-2, with D perhaps matching TRBD1 (6 bases). CDR3 length: 13 residues. Trimming stripped 5 bases from V and 5 bases from J, with 12 bases between. Germline V gives CDR1 SGHTA, CDR2 FQGNSA. The complete variable domain, with remaining parts taken from reference TRBV7-2 and TRBJ1-2, reads GAGVSQSPSNKVTEKGKDVELRCDPISGHTALYWYRQSLGQGLEFLIYFQGNSAPDKSGLPSDRFSAERTGGSVSTLTIQRTQQEDSAVYLCASSPPGAYGYTFGSGTRLTVV.

The chain uses TRBV2 and TRBJ2-7; 7 nucleotides match TRBD1. Germline trimming cut 6 bases from V and 2 bases from J; bases unmatched to any gene: 7. In germline, CDR1 is SNHLY, CDR2 FYNNEI. This CDR3 spans 14 amino acids. CDR3 sequence (DNA): TGTGCCAGCAGGGGGCTCGGACAGGCCTACGAGCAGTACTTC. Amino acid sequence: CASRGLGQAYEQYF.

The chain is built from TRBV2 and TRBJ1-5, with 11 bases lining up with TRBD1. This CDR3 is built from 15 residues. Germline trimming cut 5 bases from V and 6 bases from J; bases unmatched to any gene: 6. The germline V gene has CDR1 SNHLY and CDR2 FYNNEI. CDR3 DNA sequence: TGTGCCAGCAGTCCTGGACAGGGGGCGGTTCAGCCCCAGCATTTT. Its protein is CASSPGQGAVQPQHF.

V usage is TRBV2 and J usage is TRBJ2-3; D is undetermined. Between the trimmed V and J ends, which lost 8 bases and 5 bases, there was a span of 8 bases. The CDR3 extends over 11 amino acids. CDR1 and CDR2 from the germline V gene are SNHLY and FYNNEI. Written as DNA, the CDR3 is TGTGCCAGCCGCGACCAAGATACGCAGTATTTT. Translation: CASRDQDTQYF.

The chain has TRBV12-5 and TRBJ1-2, with D uncertain. V gave up 1 base and J gave up 3 bases, with 12 bases separating them. This CDR3 has 15 residues. Germline loops: CDR1 LGHNT, CDR2 FRNRAP. The CDR3 loop is CASGLDQLGYYGYTF. CDR3 nucleotides: TGTGCTAGTGGTTTGGACCAACTGGGGTACTATGGCTACACCTTC.

This chain uses TRBV5-1 with TRBJ1-1; possible D gene TRBD1, 6 bases. This CDR3 contains 15 residues. Per germline, CDR1 SGHRS and CDR2 YFSETQ. Between the trimmed V and J ends, which lost 0 bases and 4 bases, there was a span of 13 bases. CDR3 DNA sequence: TGCGCCAGCAGCTTGGCTCCAGGGGTCGGCACTGAAGCTTTCTTT. Its translation is CASSLAPGVGTEAFF.

The chain joins TRBV7-9 to TRBJ2-5, with D hard to call. Germline CDR1 and CDR2: SEHNR and FQNEAQ (reference sequence). The CDR3 has 13 residues. The V end was cut by 0 bases, the J end by 2 bases, with 4 bases between. CDR3 amino acids: CASSLAPQETQYF. CDR3 DNA: TGTGCCAGCAGCTTAGCGCCGCAAGAGACCCAGTACTTC.

In this sample, this clone turned up a few times. The chain couples TRBV5-4 to TRBJ1-1; no clear D. Trimming took 0 bases from V and 10 from J, leaving 10 bases between them. CDR1 is SGHNT, CDR2 YYREEE, per germline (reference sequence). The CDR3 is 12 amino acids. The DNA of the CDR3 is TGTGCCAGCAGCTTGGATGGTCGAGGAGCTTTCTTT. This codes for CASSLDGRGAFF.

Only a few counts were recorded for this clone. The genes are TRBV5-4 and TRBJ2-3, with 10 bases aligning to TRBD2. This CDR3 spans 19 amino acids. Germline lookup yields CDR1 SGHNT and CDR2 YYREEE (reference sequence). V lost 0 bases and J lost 1; bases outside the gene matches: 11. Here the CDR3 DNA reads TGTGCCAGCAGCTTGGAAACAGGACTAGCGGCCGCTCGCACAGATACGCAGTATTTT. It is translated as CASSLETGLAAARTDTQYF.

V and J are TRBV29-1 and TRBJ2-1; TRBD1 is a possible D gene (5 bases). CDR3 size: 13 residues. CDR1 is SQVTM and CDR2 is ANQGSEA in the germline V gene. Trimming cost V 4 bases and J 0 bases, with 7 bases left between them. The CDR3 DNA follows: TGCAGCGTTGTCAGGGCCTCCTACAATGAGCAGTTCTTC. It translates to CSVVRASYNEQFF.

This clone was counted a few times. The V and J genes are TRBV6-5 and TRBJ1-5; D unresolved. The length of the CDR3 is 14 residues. V lost 2 bases, J lost 2 bases, and 7 bases lay in between. CDR1 and CDR2 (germline): MNHEY, SVGAGI. CDR3 coding DNA: TGTGCCAGCAGTTACGGTTGGGGCAATCAGCCCCAGCATTTT. Protein: CASSYGWGNQPQHF.

The rearrangement uses TRBV2 and TRBJ2-1, with 9 bases that match TRBD1. V shed 11 bases and J 1 base; nucleotides not matched to a gene: 6. The CDR3 is 14 residues long. Germline CDR1 reads SNHLY; CDR2 reads FYNNEI. The CDR3: CAPMTGGSYNEQFF. CDR3 bases: TGTGCCCCGATGACAGGGGGTTCCTACAATGAGCAGTTCTTC. The whole variable domain, filled in from reference TRBV2 and TRBJ2-1, reads EPEVTQTPSHQVTQMGQEVILRCVPISNHLYFYWYRQILGQKVEFLVSFYNNEISEKSEIFDDQFSVERPDGSNFTLKIRSTKLEDSAMYFCAPMTGGSYNEQFFGPGTRLTVL.

This chain joins TRBV11-2 and TRBJ2-1; TRBD2 might be the D (6 bases). The V end lost 1 base, the J end lost 0 bases, and 10 bases lay between the germline ends. The CDR3 spans 16 residues. Germline V gene data show CDR1 as SGHAT and CDR2 as FQNNGV. DNA for the CDR3: TGTGCCAGCAGCTTAGGACGGGGGAGCTCCTACAATGAGCAGTTCTTC. This sequence encodes CASSLGRGSSYNEQFF.

V and J are TRBV7-3 and TRBJ2-5, with D maybe TRBD2 (6 bases). This CDR3 has 14 residues. The V end was cut by 2 bases, the J end by 2 bases, with 9 bases between. Looked up from germline, CDR1 is SGHTA and CDR2 is FQGTGA. The CDR3 DNA reads as TGTGCCAGCAGCTTAGGAGGGTTTCAAGAGACCCAGTACTTC. It encodes CASSLGGFQETQYF.

The CDR3 DNA follows: TGTGCCAGCAGCTTGGCCCTTCAGTTTTTTGGCTACACCTTC. It specifies CASSLALQFFGYTF. This chain joins TRBV5-5 and TRBJ1-2; the D is unclear. The germline gives CDR1 SGHKS, CDR2 YYEKEE (reference sequence). CDR3 length: 14 amino acids. Between the trimmed V and J ends, which lost 0 bases and 7 bases, there was a span of 13 bases.

Here the CDR3 reads CSVQNRAGDGYTF. As DNA, the CDR3 is TGCAGCGTTCAAAACAGGGCAGGAGATGGCTACACCTTC. This chain uses TRBV29-1 with TRBJ1-2, with D tentatively TRBD1 (6 bases). This CDR3 is built from 13 residues. Germline CDR1 is SQVTM and CDR2 is ANQGSEA. V lost 5 bases and J lost 6, with 16 bases in between.

The chain uses TRBV28 and TRBJ2-7, with 8 bases that match TRBD2. The CDR3 spans 15 residues. Trimming removed 5 bases from V and 6 bases from J; junction bases left unmatched: 12. Germline CDR1 and CDR2: MDHEN and SYDVKM. DNA for the CDR3: TGTGCCAGCAGTGCCGGGACTAGGATCTTCTCCGAGCAGTACTTC. Protein sequence: CASSAGTRIFSEQYF.

Remarks on this clone: The same CDR3 arises from other DNA sequences in this sample as well. The V and J genes are TRBV5-1 and TRBJ1-4; D is uncertain. Germline CDR1 is SGHRS and CDR2 is YFSETQ. Trimming stripped 4 bases from V and 0 bases from J, with 10 bases between. The CDR3 extends over 15 amino acids. The CDR3 spells CASSLLGTTNEKLFF. The CDR3 DNA is TGCGCCAGCAGCCTGTTGGGAACAACTAATGAAAAACTGTTTTTT. Filled out from reference TRBV5-1 and TRBJ1-4, the complete variable domain reads KAGVTQTPRYLIKTRGQQVTLSCSPISGHRSVSWYQQTPGQGLQFLFEYFSETQRNKGNFPGRFSGRQFSNSRSEMNVSTLELGDSALYLCASSLLGTTNEKLFFGSGTQLSVL.

The chain employs TRBV27 and TRBJ2-7; the D gene is possibly TRBD2 (5 bases). The CDR3 is 15 amino acids. Per germline, CDR1 MNHEY and CDR2 SMNVEV (reference sequence). Trimming removed 6 bases from V and 0 bases from J, with 15 bases in between. The CDR3 DNA reads TGTGCCAGCAGCCCGGCCGGGGTTAGCTCCTACGAGCAGTACTTC. As protein: CASSPAGVSSYEQYF.

The chain recombines TRBV29-1 with TRBJ2-1; TRBD2 matches 9 bases. V trimming: 5 bases; J trimming: 7 bases; junction bases outside the gene matches: 9. This CDR3 region has 14 residues. Germline V gene lookup returns CDR1 SQVTM and CDR2 ANQGSEA. The CDR3 protein is CSVHQGLATNEQFF. The CDR3 DNA reads as TGCAGCGTTCATCAAGGACTAGCGACAAATGAGCAGTTCTTC.

The rearrangement links TRBV7-9 to TRBJ2-7; unclear D gene. The CDR3 extends over 15 amino acids. Germline CDR1 reads SEHNR; CDR2 reads FQNEAQ (reference sequence). V was pared by 4 bases and J by 4 bases, with 17 bases between. CDR3 in DNA: TGTGCCAGCAGCTCCACGGTGGAGCGATTATACGAGCAGTACTTC. As protein: CASSSTVERLYEQYF.

The chain combines TRBV4-1 with TRBJ2-7, with D possibly TRBD2 on 6 matching bases. This CDR3 comprises 14 residues. V lost 1 base and J lost 6, with 13 bases in between. Per germline, CDR1 MGHRA and CDR2 YSYEKL. The CDR3 DNA sequence: TGCGCCAGCAGCCAAGGGAGGGCCGGAGTCGAGCAGTACTTC. It codes for CASSQGRAGVEQYF.

The gene calls are TRBV1 and TRBJ2-1; no check of the table's D call, TRBD2, against the DNA was made. TRBV1 is a listed pseudogene. This CDR3 has 20 amino acids. The CDR3 DNA sequence: TGCACCAGCAGCCAAGATCAGCCAGCGGGAGCGCCGAGCTCCTACAATGAGCAGTTCTTC. Its translation is CTSSQDQPAGAPSSYNEQFF.